Below are 26 T cell receptor beta chains sequenced from a single sample in a study of T cell responses to AZD1222 COVID-19 vaccine. Sequencing used immunoSEQ multiplex PCR; TCRdb keeps in-frame clones, though not all of them. This sample has 100,000 to 150,000 clones, with around 90% found just once. This specimen consisted of peripheral blood, obtained on day 0 of MenACWY control vaccination. The receptors stem from an adult in good health.

This clone was found a few times. This chain uses TRBV2 with TRBJ2-3; 10 bases match TRBD2. Germline CDR1 and CDR2: SNHLY and FYNNEI. This CDR3 is 15 amino acids long. J lost 0 bases, V lost 8 bases, and 5 bases had no gene match. The CDR3 spells CASDRTSGSTDTQYF. Written as DNA, the CDR3 is TGTGCCAGCGATAGGACTAGCGGAAGCACAGATACGCAGTATTTT.

The V and J genes are TRBV28 and TRBJ2-7, with 14 bases fitting TRBD2. The CDR3 has 15 amino acids. The J segment lost 7 bases and the V segment lost 2 bases, leaving 4 bases of the junction unmatched. CDR1 is MDHEN and CDR2 is SYDVKM in the germline V gene. Here the CDR3 reads CASSLGLAGGYEQYF. DNA for the CDR3: TGTGCCAGCAGTTTAGGACTAGCGGGAGGTTATGAGCAGTACTTC.

This clone has a single count. The chain couples TRBV5-1 to TRBJ2-4, with 12 bases aligning to TRBD1. Germline assignment: CDR1 SGHRS and CDR2 YFSETQ. The CDR3 is 17 amino acids. Trimming took 4 bases from V and 7 from J; bases not matched to a gene: 12. The CDR3 sequence is CASSIGTGGITGNIQYF. As DNA, the CDR3 is TGCGCCAGCAGCATTGGGACAGGGGGCATAACTGGGAACATTCAGTACTTC.

The gene calls are TRBV27 and TRBJ2-1, with D tentatively TRBD1 or TRBD2 (5 bases each). CDR3 length: 13 amino acids. Germline V gene lookup returns CDR1 MNHEY and CDR2 SMNVEV (reference sequence). V was trimmed by 6 bases and J by 5 bases, leaving 11 bases between them. The CDR3 DNA sequence: TGTGCCAGCAGCACCGGGACCCACAATGAGCAGTTCTTC. As protein: CASSTGTHNEQFF.

The V gene is TRBV5-4, the J gene TRBJ2-7; 8 bases agree with TRBD1. V lost 1 base, J lost 5 bases, and 8 bases stayed unmatched. Germline V lookup: CDR1 SGHNT, CDR2 YYREEE (reference sequence). This CDR3 is 15 amino acids long. The CDR3 is CASSLIGQGGNEQYF. In DNA form, the CDR3 reads TGTGCCAGCAGCTTGATTGGACAGGGAGGAAACGAGCAGTACTTC.

The chain recombines TRBV19 with TRBJ2-1; possible D gene TRBD2, 7 bases. Germline V lookup: CDR1 LNHDA, CDR2 SQIVND (reference sequence). The V and J ends lost 7 bases and 0 bases respectively, with 19 bases between them. This CDR3 has 17 amino acids. The CDR3 DNA sequence: TGTGCCAGTACCCTCGGAGTTGGGGGGGCCTCCTACAATGAGCAGTTCTTC. Encoded protein: CASTLGVGGASYNEQFF.

The J gene is TRBJ1-4, the V gene TRBV4-1; D is perhaps TRBD1 (6 bases). The CDR3 totals 18 residues. The V end lost 0 bases, the J end lost 4 bases, and 18 bases lay between the germline ends. Germline lookup yields CDR1 MGHRA and CDR2 YSYEKL. CDR3 residues: CASSQDREDSGFNEKLFF. CDR3 nucleotides: TGCGCCAGCAGCCAAGATAGGGAGGACAGCGGCTTTAATGAAAAACTGTTTTTT.

J is TRBJ1-1 and V is TRBV3-1 (or the pseudogene TRBV3-2); unclear D gene. The CDR3 has 13 amino acids. The germline V and J ends were trimmed by 7 bases and 4 bases, with 13 bases remaining between them. The germline CDR1 and CDR2 sequences are LGHDT and YNNKEL (reference sequence). The CDR3 here is CASKVSGFTEAFF. Written as DNA, the CDR3 is TGTGCCAGCAAGGTGTCGGGTTTCACTGAAGCTTTCTTT.

CDR3 loop: CASSSTGPSNYGYTF. CDR3 DNA sequence: TGTGCCAGCAGTTCGACAGGGCCTTCTAACTATGGCTACACCTTC. The chain links TRBV28 to TRBJ1-2; TRBD1 aligns across 7 bases. Germline loops: CDR1 MDHEN, CDR2 SYDVKM. The junction had 5 bases not matched to a gene; V was cut back by 4 bases and J by 0 bases. There are 15 residues in the CDR3.

This clone has a single count. V gene TRBV7-2 combines with J gene TRBJ2-3; no firm D call. The germline gives CDR1 SGHTA, CDR2 FQGNSA. V gave up 6 bases and J gave up 3 bases, with 13 bases separating them. CDR3 length: 14 amino acids. DNA of the CDR3: TGTGCCAGCAGATTGGGTGGAACTACAGATACGCAGTATTTT. Its translation is CASRLGGTTDTQYF.

This chain links TRBV4-1 with TRBJ2-1; D remains ambiguous. The CDR3 is 13 residues long. Looked up from germline, CDR1 is MGHRA and CDR2 is YSYEKL. Trimming pared 1 base from V and 10 bases from J, leaving 11 bases between. CDR3 nucleotides: TGCGCCAGCAGCCAAGTAGTCGCCGGGGAGCAGTTCTTC. As protein: CASSQVVAGEQFF.

The rearrangement uses TRBV7-7 and TRBJ2-5; 15 bases are a match to TRBD2. The CDR3 is made up of 15 amino acids. Germline V gene sequence: CDR1 SSHAT, CDR2 FNYEAQ (reference sequence). V gave up 4 bases and J gave up 5 bases; unmatched junction bases: 2. The DNA for the CDR3 is TGTGCCAGCAGCTCGGGACTAGCGGGGGGTGAGACCCAGTACTTC. It yields the protein CASSSGLAGGETQYF.

The genes are TRBV12-5 and TRBJ2-1; 10 positions match TRBD2. The CDR3 is 13 amino acids. The germline gives CDR1 LGHNT, CDR2 FRNRAP. J was trimmed by 9 bases and V by 5 bases; bases with no gene match: 4. The CDR3 DNA sequence: TGTGCTAGTGGTGGGACTAGCGTGGTTGAGCAGTTCTTC. This codes for CASGGTSVVEQFF.

By share, this clone ranks as medium-sized. The V gene is TRBV15, the J gene TRBJ2-1; D gene ambiguous. Germline CDR1 is LNHNV and CDR2 is YYDKDF (reference sequence). V lost 0 bases and J 2 bases, leaving 14 bases between the germline ends. The CDR3 runs 17 residues. The CDR3 loop is CATSRDKSASPYNEQFF. The CDR3 nucleotides read TGTGCCACCAGCAGAGATAAGTCGGCATCCCCCTACAATGAGCAGTTCTTC. Full variable domain (remainder filled in from reference TRBV15 and TRBJ2-1): DAMVIQNPRYQVTQFGKPVTLSCSQTLNHNVMYWYQQKSSQAPKLLFHYYDKDFNNEADTPDNFQSRRPNTSFCFLDIRSPGLGDTAMYLCATSRDKSASPYNEQFFGPGTRLTVL.

V usage is TRBV24-1 and J usage is TRBJ2-3; TRBD1 matches at 9 bases. Trimming removed 4 bases from V and 2 bases from J; junction bases left unmatched: 6. The CDR3 has 16 amino acids. In germline, CDR1 is KGHDR, CDR2 SFDVKD. CDR3: CATSDRQGGNTDTQYF. CDR3 DNA: TGTGCCACCAGTGACAGACAGGGGGGTAACACAGATACGCAGTATTTT.

This clone has just one count. V gene TRBV27 combines with J gene TRBJ2-4; D is ambiguous. Trimming removed 5 bases at V and 9 bases at J, with 14 bases between. The CDR3 spans 13 residues. Germline CDR1 reads MNHEY; CDR2 reads SMNVEV (reference sequence). This chain's CDR3 is CASSRRDSGIQYF. CDR3 nucleotides: TGTGCCAGCAGTCGTCGCGACTCCGGCATTCAGTACTTC.

The V and J genes are TRBV6-2 or TRBV6-3 and TRBJ1-1; D ambiguous. V was pared by 3 bases and J by 1 base, with 15 bases between. The CDR3 loop spans 16 amino acids. Germline V gene lookup returns CDR1 MNHEY and CDR2 SVGEGT. The CDR3 sequence: CASSYKAGSTNTEAFF. The CDR3 coding sequence is TGTGCCAGCAGTTATAAGGCGGGGTCGACGAACACTGAAGCTTTCTTT.

V gene TRBV3-1 (or the pseudogene TRBV3-2) combines with J gene TRBJ2-5; no firm D call. The CDR3 is made up of 12 amino acids. Trimming stripped 2 bases from V and 7 bases from J, with 8 bases between. Germline CDR1 LGHDT, CDR2 YNNKEL (reference sequence). The CDR3 coding sequence is TGTGCCAGCAGCCAACCCCCTGGGACCCAGTACTTC. Amino acid sequence: CASSQPPGTQYF.

The chain uses TRBV28 and TRBJ1-5; D gene ambiguous. CDR1 is MDHEN and CDR2 is SYDVKM in the germline V gene. V lost 2 bases and J lost 0, with 8 bases in between. The CDR3 totals 15 residues. CDR3 bases: TGTGCCAGCAGTTTAGGCAGACTTAGCAATCAGCCCCAGCATTTT. Amino acid sequence: CASSLGRLSNQPQHF.

The genes are TRBV7-8 and TRBJ1-1, with D perhaps matching TRBD1 (6 bases). V was trimmed by 5 bases and J by 1 base, leaving 11 bases between them. This CDR3 contains 14 residues. Per the germline V gene, CDR1 is SGHVS and CDR2 is FQNEAQ. This CDR3 is CASSPGGPNTEAFF. As DNA, the CDR3 is TGTGCCAGCAGCCCTGGGGGCCCGAACACTGAAGCTTTCTTT.

The rearrangement joins TRBV11-2 to TRBJ2-7, with D tentatively TRBD1 (5 bases). V lost 3 bases to trimming and J lost 6 bases, with 12 bases between them. Germline V CDR1 and CDR2: SGHAT, FQNNGV. This CDR3 is built from 13 residues. The CDR3 bases are TGTGCCAGCAGCTTGGACACGGGTACCGAGCAGTACGTC. This encodes CASSLDTGTEQYV.

The chain employs TRBV4-2 and TRBJ2-1, with 11 nucleotides matching TRBD2. The CDR3 runs to 15 residues. The V gene end was trimmed by 4 bases and the J gene end by 5 bases; junction bases not matched to a gene: 4. CDR1 is LGHNA, CDR2 YNFKEQ, per germline. The CDR3 protein is CASSPTSGTDNEQFF. The CDR3 DNA reads TGTGCCAGCAGCCCGACTAGCGGGACTGACAATGAGCAGTTCTTC.

This clone was recorded a few times. The gene calls are TRBV12-1 and TRBJ2-3; the DNA was not used to check the table's D call, TRBD2. TRBV12-1 is an annotated pseudogene. CDR3 length equals 16 residues. CDR3 residues: CASSFAGLAGTDTQYF. CDR3 nucleotides: TGTGCCAGCAGCTTTGCCGGACTAGCGGGCACAGATACGCAGTATTTT.

The chain uses TRBV5-1 and TRBJ2-3; no definite D call. Deletions cut 0 bases from V and 14 bases from J, with 16 bases between. CDR3 length: 13 amino acids. Looked up from germline, CDR1 is SGHRS and CDR2 is YFSETQ. CDR3: CASSLEKRTLWYF. Written as DNA, the CDR3 is TGCGCCAGCAGCTTGGAGAAGCGAACCCTGTGGTATTTT. The full variable domain, with the rest looked up from reference TRBV5-1 and TRBJ2-3, is KAGVTQTPRYLIKTRGQQVTLSCSPISGHRSVSWYQQTPGQGLQFLFEYFSETQRNKGNFPGRFSGRQFSNSRSEMNVSTLELGDSALYLCASSLEKRTLWYFGPGTRLTVL.

This chain uses TRBV14 with TRBJ1-1; 8 bases are shared with TRBD1. Looked up from germline, CDR1 is SGHDN and CDR2 is FVKESK. Germline trimming cut 5 bases from V and 5 bases from J; bases unmatched to any gene: 7. The CDR3 spans 14 residues. DNA of the CDR3: TGTGCCAGCAGCAAGACAGGGGTAAGGACTGAAGCTTTCTTT. Protein sequence: CASSKTGVRTEAFF. The entire variable domain, with the rest obtained from reference TRBV14 and TRBJ1-1, is as follows: EAGVTQFPSHSVIEKGQTVTLRCDPISGHDNLYWYRRVMGKEIKFLLHFVKESKQDESGMPNNRFLAERTGGTYSTLKVQPAELEDSGVYFCASSKTGVRTEAFFGQGTRLTVV.

J is TRBJ1-1 and V is TRBV5-3, with D possibly matching TRBD1 (5 bases). TRBV5-3 counts as an open reading frame of uncertain function. CDR3 length: 16 residues. V was cut by 3 bases and J by 1 base, with 16 bases left in between. The CDR3 here is CARSWGRERGNTEAFF. CDR3 coding DNA: TGTGCCAGAAGCTGGGGACGTGAAAGGGGGAACACTGAAGCTTTCTTT.